This entry features one T cell receptor (beta chain) sequence. Its antigen is currently unknown. Trimming pared 0 bases from V and 4 bases from J, leaving 12 bases between. The length of the CDR3 is 16 residues. The V gene's germline CDR1 is LGHNA and CDR2 YSLEER. These data come from a study of T cell repertoires in cytomegalovirus infection. For the study at large: Based on public TCR beta signatures, there were indications of CMV infection and of a matching HLA type.

TCRdb called the reads again in MiXCR, with one record for every CDR3 protein. The sample includes about 71,000 distinct CDR3 sequences, about 20% seen only once; the top ten take roughly two thirds. The sequence was collected from a human donor in good health (CMV status not recorded). Some clones in this sample may be carry-over from other donors' samples. The specimen was CD8+ T cells from cultured PBMCs, collected from culture after CMV antigen stimulation. The chain couples TRBV4-3 to TRBJ2-2, with D perhaps matching TRBD2 (5 bases). The DNA of the CDR3 is TGCGCCAGCAGCCAAGATCCCGGACTGATCACCGGGGAGCTGTTTTTT. It specifies CASSQDPGLITGELFF.